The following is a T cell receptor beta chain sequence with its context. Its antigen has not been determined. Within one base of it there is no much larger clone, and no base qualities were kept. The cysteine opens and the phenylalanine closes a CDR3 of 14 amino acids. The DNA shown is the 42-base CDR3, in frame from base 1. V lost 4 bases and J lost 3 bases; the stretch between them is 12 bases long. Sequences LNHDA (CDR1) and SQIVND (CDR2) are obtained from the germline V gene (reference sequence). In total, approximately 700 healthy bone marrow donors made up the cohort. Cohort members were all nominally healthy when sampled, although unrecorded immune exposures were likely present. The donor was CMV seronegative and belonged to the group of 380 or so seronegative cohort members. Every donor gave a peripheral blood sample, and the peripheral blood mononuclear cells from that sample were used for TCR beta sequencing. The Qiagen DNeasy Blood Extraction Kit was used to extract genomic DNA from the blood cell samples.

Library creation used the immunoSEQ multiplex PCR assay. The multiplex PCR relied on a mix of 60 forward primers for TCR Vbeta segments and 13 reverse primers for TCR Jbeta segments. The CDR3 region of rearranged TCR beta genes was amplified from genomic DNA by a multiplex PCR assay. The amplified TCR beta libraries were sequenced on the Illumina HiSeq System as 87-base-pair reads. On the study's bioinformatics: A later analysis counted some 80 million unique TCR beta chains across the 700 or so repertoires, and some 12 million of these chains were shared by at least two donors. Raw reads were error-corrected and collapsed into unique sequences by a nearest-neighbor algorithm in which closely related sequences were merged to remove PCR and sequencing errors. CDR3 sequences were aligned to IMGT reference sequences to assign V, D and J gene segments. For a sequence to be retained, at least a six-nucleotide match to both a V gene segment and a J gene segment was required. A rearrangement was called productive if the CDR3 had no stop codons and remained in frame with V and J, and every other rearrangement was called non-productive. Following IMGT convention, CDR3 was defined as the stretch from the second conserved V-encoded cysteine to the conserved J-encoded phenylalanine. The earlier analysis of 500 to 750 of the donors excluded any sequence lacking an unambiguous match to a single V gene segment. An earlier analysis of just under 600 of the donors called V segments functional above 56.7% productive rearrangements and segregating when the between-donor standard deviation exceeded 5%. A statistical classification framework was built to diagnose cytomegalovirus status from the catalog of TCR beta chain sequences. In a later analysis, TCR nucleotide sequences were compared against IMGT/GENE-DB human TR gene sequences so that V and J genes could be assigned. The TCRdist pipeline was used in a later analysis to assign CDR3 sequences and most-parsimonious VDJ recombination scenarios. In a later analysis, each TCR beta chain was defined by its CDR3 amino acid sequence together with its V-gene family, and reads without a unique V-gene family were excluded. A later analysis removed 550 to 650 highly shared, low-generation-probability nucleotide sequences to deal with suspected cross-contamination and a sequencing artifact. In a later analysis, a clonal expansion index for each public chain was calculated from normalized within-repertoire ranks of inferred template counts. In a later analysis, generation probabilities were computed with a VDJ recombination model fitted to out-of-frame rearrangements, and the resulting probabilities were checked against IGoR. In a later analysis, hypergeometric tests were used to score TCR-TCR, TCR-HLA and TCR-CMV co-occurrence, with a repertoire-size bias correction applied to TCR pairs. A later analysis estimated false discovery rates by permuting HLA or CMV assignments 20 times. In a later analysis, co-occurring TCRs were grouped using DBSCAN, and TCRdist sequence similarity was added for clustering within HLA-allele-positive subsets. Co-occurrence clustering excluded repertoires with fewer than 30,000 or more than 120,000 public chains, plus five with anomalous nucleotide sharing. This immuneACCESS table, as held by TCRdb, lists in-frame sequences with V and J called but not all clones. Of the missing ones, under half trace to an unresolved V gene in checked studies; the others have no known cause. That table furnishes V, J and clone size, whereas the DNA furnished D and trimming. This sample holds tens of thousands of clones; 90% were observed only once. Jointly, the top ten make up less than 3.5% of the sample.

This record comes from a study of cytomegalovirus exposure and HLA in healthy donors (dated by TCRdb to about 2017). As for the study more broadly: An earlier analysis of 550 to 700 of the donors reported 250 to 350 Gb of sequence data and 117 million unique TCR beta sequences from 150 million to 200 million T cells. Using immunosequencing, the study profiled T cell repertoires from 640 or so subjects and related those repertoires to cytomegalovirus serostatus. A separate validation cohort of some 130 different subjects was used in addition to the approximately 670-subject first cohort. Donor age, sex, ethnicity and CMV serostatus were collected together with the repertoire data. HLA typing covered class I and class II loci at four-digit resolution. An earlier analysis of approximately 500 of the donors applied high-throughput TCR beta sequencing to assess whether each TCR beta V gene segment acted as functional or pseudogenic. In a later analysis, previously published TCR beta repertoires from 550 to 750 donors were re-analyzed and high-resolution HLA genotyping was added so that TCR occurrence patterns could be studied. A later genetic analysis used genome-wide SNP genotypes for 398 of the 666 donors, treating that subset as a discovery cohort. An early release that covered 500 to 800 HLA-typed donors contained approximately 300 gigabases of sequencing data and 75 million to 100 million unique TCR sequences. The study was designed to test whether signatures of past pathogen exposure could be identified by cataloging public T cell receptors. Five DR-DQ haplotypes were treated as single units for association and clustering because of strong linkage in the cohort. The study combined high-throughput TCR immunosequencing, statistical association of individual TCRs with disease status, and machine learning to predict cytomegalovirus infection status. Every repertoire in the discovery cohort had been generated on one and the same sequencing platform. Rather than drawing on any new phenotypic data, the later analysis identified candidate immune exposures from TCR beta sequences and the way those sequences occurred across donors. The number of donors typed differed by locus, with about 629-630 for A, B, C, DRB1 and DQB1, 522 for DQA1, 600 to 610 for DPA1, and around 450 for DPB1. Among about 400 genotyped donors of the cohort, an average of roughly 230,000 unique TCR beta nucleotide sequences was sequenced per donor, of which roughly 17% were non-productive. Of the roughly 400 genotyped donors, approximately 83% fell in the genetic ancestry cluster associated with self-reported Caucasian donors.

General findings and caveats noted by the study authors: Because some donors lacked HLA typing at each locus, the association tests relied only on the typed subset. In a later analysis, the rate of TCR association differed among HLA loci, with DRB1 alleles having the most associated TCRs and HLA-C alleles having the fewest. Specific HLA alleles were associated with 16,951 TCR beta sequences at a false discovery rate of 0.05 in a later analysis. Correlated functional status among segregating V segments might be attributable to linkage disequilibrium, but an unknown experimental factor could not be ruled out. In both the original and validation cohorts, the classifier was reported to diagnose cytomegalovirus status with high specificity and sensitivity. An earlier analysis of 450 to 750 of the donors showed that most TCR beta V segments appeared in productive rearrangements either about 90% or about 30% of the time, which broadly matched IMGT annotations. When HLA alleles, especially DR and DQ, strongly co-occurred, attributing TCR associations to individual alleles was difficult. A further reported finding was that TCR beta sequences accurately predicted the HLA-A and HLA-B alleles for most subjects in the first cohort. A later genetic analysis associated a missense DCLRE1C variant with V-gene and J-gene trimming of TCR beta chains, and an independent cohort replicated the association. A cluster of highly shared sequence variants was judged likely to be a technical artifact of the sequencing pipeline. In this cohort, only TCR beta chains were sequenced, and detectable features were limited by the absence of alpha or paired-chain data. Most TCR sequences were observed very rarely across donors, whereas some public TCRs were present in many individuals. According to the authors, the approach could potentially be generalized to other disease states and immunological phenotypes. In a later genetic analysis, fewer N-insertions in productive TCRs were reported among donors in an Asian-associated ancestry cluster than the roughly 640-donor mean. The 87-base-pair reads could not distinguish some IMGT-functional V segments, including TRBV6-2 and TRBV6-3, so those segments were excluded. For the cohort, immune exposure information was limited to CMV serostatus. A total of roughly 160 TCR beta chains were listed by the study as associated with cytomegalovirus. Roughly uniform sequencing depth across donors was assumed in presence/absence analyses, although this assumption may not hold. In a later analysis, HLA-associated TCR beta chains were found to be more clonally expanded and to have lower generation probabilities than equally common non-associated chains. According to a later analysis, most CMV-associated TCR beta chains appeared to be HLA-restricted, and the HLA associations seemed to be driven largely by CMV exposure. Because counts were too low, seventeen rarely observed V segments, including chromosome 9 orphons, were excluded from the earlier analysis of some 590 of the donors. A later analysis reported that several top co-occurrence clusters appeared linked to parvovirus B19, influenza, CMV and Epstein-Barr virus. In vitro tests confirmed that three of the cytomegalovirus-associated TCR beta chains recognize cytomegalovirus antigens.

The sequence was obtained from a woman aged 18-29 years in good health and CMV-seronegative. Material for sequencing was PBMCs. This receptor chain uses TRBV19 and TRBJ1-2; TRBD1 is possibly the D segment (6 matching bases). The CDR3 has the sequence CASSTQDRDYGYTF. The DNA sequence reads TGTGCCAGTAGTACTCAGGACAGAGACTATGGCTACACCTTC.